This T cell receptor beta chain comes out of a study of vaccination effects on CD4 cells after COVID-19. ViraFEST assay sequencing came after antigen-specific CD4+ T cells were expanded with viral peptide pools. With roughly 9 days of culture completed, CD4+ T cells were isolated. Each participant was given two doses of one vaccine (BNT162b2 or mRNA-1273). Worth noting for this clone: Antigen unknown.

This CDR3 contains 13 residues. Trimming took 1 base from V and 7 from J, leaving 11 bases between them. CDR1 and CDR2 from the germline V gene are SGDLS and YYNGEE. Data came from immunoSEQ multiplex PCR; TCRdb stores just in-frame clones and leaves some out. This sample has about 24,000 clones, with around 70% found just once. The sample in question was CD4+ T cells from PBMCs cultured with SARS-CoV-2 spike peptides, obtained after COVID-19 vaccination. J is TRBJ2-5 and V is TRBV9; no clear D. This clonotype was obtained from a human donor who received a COVID-19 vaccine. CDR3 residues: CASSVTTPGTQYF. In DNA form, the CDR3 reads TGTGCCAGCAGCGTAACTACTCCAGGGACCCAGTACTTC.